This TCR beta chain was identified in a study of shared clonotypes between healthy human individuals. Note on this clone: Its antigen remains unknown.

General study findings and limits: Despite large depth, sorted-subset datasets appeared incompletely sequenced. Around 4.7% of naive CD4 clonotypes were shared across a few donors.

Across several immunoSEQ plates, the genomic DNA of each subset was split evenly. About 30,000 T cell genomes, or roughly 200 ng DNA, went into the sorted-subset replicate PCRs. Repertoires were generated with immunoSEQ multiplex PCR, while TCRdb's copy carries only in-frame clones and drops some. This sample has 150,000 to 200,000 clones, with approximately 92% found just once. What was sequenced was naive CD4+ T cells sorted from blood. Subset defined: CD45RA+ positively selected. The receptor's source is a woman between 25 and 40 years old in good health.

This chain's CDR3 is CASSQEVAGDGYTF. The CDR3 DNA sequence: TGTGCCAGCAGCCAAGAAGTTGCGGGGGACGGCTACACCTTC. V is TRBV14 and J is TRBJ1-2; the D gene is possibly TRBD1 (5 bases). Germline V CDR1 and CDR2: SGHDN, FVKESK. This CDR3 region has 14 residues. V dropped 0 bases and J dropped 8 bases, with 13 bases sitting between them.